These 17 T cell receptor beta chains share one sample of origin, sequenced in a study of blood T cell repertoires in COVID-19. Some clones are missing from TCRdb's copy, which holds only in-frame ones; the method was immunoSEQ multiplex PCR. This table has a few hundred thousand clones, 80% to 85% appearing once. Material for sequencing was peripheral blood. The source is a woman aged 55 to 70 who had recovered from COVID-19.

The CDR3 loop reads CASSVGGREGSGANVLTF. The CDR3 DNA is TGTGCCAGCAGCGTAGGGGGCAGGGAGGGCTCTGGGGCCAACGTCCTGACTTTC. V gene TRBV9 combines with J gene TRBJ2-6; TRBD2 aligns across 7 bases. The CDR3 length is 18 residues. Germline V gives CDR1 SGDLS, CDR2 YYNGEE. J lost 0 bases, V lost 0 bases, and 6 bases had no gene match.

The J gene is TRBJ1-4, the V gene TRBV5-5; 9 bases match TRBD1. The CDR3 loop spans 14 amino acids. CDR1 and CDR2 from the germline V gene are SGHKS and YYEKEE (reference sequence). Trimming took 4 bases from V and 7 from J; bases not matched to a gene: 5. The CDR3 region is CASSGTGNGEKLFF. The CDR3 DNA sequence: TGTGCCAGCAGCGGGACAGGGAATGGTGAAAAACTGTTTTTT.

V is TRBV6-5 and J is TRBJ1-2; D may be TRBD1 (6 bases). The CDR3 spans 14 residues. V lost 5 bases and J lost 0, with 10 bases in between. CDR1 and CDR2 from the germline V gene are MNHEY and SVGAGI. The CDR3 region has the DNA TGTGCCAGCAGTCCAGGGGCTTCTAACTATGGCTACACCTTC. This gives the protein CASSPGASNYGYTF.

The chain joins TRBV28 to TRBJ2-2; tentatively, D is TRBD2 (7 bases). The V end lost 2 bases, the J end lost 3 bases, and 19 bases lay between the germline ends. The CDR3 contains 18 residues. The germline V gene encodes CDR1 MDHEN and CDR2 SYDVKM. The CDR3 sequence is CASSLPAGAGGYTGELFF. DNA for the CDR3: TGTGCCAGCAGTTTACCGGCGGGGGCTGGGGGATACACCGGGGAGCTGTTTTTT.

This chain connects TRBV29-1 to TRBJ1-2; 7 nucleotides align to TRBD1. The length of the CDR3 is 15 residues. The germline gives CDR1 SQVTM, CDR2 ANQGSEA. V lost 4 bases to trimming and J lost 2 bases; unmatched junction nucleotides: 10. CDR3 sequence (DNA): TGCAGCGTTGGGGGACAGAGGGATCAAAACTATGGCTACACCTTC. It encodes CSVGGQRDQNYGYTF.

This chain's CDR3 is CAISAHPGISYGYTF. DNA of the CDR3: TGTGCCATCAGTGCCCATCCGGGGATTAGCTATGGCTACACCTTC. The V gene is TRBV10-3, the J gene TRBJ1-2; D call uncertain. V shed 4 bases and J shed 4 bases, with 16 bases lying between them. Per germline, CDR1 ENHRY and CDR2 SYGVKD. The CDR3 is made up of 15 amino acids.

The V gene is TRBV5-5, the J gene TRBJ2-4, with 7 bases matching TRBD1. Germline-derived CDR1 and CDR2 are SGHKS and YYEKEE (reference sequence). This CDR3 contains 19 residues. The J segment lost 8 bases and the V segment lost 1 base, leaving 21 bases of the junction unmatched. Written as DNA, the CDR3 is TGTGCCAGCAGCTTGACAGGGGACAAGGAGGTTACGGGGATGGACATTCAGTACTTC. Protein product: CASSLTGDKEVTGMDIQYF.

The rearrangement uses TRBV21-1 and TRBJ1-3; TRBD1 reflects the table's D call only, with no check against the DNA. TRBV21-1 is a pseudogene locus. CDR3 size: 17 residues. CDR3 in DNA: TGTGCCGGTGGAACAATACAGGGGCGAATGTGGGGAAACACCATATATTTT. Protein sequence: CAGGTIQGRMWGNTIYF.

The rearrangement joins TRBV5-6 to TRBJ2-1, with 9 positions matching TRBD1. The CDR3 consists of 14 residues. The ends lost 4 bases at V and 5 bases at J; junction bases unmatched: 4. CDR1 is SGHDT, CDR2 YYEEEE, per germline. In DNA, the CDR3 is TGTGCCAGCAGCCGGGACAGGGCCAACAATGAGCAGTTCTTC. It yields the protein CASSRDRANNEQFF.

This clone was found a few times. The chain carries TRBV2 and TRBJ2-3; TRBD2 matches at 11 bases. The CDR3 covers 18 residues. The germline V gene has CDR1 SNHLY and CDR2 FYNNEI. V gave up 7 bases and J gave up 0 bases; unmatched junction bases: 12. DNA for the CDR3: TGTGCCAGCACGCCTCTCTTTAGCGGGGGGGTTAGCACAGATACGCAGTATTTT. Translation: CASTPLFSGGVSTDTQYF.

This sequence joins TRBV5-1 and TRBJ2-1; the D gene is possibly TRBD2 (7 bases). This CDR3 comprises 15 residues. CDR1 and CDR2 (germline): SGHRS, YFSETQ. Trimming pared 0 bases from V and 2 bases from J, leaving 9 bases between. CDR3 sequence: CASSLVGGAYNEQFF. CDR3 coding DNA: TGCGCCAGCAGCTTGGTAGGGGGGGCCTACAATGAGCAGTTCTTC. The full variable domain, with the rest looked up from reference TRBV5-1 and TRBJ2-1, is KAGVTQTPRYLIKTRGQQVTLSCSPISGHRSVSWYQQTPGQGLQFLFEYFSETQRNKGNFPGRFSGRQFSNSRSEMNVSTLELGDSALYLCASSLVGGAYNEQFFGPGTRLTVL.

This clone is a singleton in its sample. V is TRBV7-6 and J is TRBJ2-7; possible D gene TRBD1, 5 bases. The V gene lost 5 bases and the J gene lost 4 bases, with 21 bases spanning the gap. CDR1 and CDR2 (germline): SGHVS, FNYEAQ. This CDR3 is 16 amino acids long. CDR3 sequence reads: CASSPLRTNPPYEQYF. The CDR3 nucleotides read TGTGCCAGCAGCCCCCTCAGGACAAACCCCCCTTACGAGCAGTACTTC.

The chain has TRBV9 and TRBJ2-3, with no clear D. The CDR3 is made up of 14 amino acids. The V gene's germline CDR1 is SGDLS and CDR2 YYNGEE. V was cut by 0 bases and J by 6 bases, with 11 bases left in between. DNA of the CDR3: TGTGCCAGCAGCGTAGCACCCTTGGGCGATACGCAGTATTTT. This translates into CASSVAPLGDTQYF.

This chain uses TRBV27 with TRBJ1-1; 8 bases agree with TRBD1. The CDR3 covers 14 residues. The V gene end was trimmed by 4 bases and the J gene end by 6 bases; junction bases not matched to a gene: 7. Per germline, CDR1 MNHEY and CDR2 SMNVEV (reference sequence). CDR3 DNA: TGTGCCAGCAGTTCCGGACAGGGTTTCGCTGAAGCTTTCTTT. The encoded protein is CASSSGQGFAEAFF.

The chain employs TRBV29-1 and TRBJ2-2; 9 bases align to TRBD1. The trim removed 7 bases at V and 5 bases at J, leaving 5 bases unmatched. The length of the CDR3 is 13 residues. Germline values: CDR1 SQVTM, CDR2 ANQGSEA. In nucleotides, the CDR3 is TGCAGCGCAGGACAGGGGTTAACCGGGGAGCTGTTTTTT. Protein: CSAGQGLTGELFF.

The CDR3 DNA sequence: TGTGCCTGGAGTGGACAGGGGGCGGGTGAGCAGTTCTTC. Protein: CAWSGQGAGEQFF. The J gene is TRBJ2-1, the V gene TRBV30, with 10 bases matching TRBD1. V lost 1 base, J lost 9 bases, and 3 bases stayed unmatched. The CDR3 totals 13 residues. CDR1 is GTSNPN, CDR2 SVGIG, per germline (reference sequence).

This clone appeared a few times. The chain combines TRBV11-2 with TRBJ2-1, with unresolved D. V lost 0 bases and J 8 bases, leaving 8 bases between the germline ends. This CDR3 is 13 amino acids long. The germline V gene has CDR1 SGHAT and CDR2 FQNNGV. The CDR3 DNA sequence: TGTGCCAGCAGCTTAGATAGTGTATATGAGCAGTTCTTC. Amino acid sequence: CASSLDSVYEQFF.